The next 22 T cell receptor beta chains were all read from a single sample in a study of blood T cell repertoires in COVID-19. Libraries were prepared by immunoSEQ multiplex PCR; TCRdb keeps only in-frame clonotypes and omits some of them. The repertoire consists of more than 200,000 clones, with approximately 90% occurring once and the leading ten covering approximately 1.7%. Sequenced sample: peripheral blood. The receptors were gathered from a man between 65 and 85 years old with acute or convalescent COVID-19.

With respect to this clone: The sample contains more than one DNA sequence encoding this CDR3. The rearrangement uses TRBV4-2 and TRBJ2-7, with a tentative D call TRBD1 (5 bases). Between the trimmed V and J ends, which lost 1 base and 2 bases, there was a span of 12 bases. CDR1 and CDR2 (germline): LGHNA, YNFKEQ. The CDR3 has 15 residues. CDR3 amino acids: CASSQATGQTYEQYF. CDR3 DNA sequence: TGTGCCAGCAGCCAAGCCACAGGCCAAACCTACGAGCAGTACTTC.

The chain joins TRBV18 to TRBJ2-7; D possibly corresponds to TRBD2 (5 bases). The CDR3 consists of 14 residues. Germline assignment: CDR1 KGHSH and CDR2 LQKENI. The V end lost 3 bases, the J end lost 3 bases, and 12 bases lay between the germline ends. CDR3 nucleotides: TGTGCCAGCTCACCCGTGACGGGGATCTACGAGCAGTACTTC. Translating it yields CASSPVTGIYEQYF.

The rearrangement joins TRBV5-1 to TRBJ2-6; TRBD2 matches 10 bases. From germline, CDR1 is SGHRS and CDR2 YFSETQ. Germline trimming cut 4 bases from V and 3 bases from J; bases unmatched to any gene: 13. The CDR3 runs to 19 residues. The CDR3 coding sequence is TGCGCCAGCAGCCCTGGAGCTAGCGGGAGCCGAGGTGGGGCCAACGTCCTGACTTTC. As protein: CASSPGASGSRGGANVLTF. The variable domain in full, with the rest retrieved from reference TRBV5-1 and TRBJ2-6, is KAGVTQTPRYLIKTRGQQVTLSCSPISGHRSVSWYQQTPGQGLQFLFEYFSETQRNKGNFPGRFSGRQFSNSRSEMNVSTLELGDSALYLCASSPGASGSRGGANVLTFGAGSRLTVL.

The chain carries TRBV5-1 and TRBJ2-3; TRBD2 agrees at 11 bases. CDR1 SGHRS and CDR2 YFSETQ come from the germline V gene. The CDR3 contains 17 residues. Trimming removed 0 bases from V and 5 bases from J; junction bases left unmatched: 8. CDR3 amino acids: CASSLGGLAGGLDTQYF. Written as DNA, the CDR3 is TGCGCCAGCAGCTTGGGAGGTCTAGCGGGAGGTCTAGATACGCAGTATTTT.

For the CDR3, the DNA is TGTGCCAGTAGTATAGATGGTACAGCTAGCAATCAGCCCCAGCATTTT. Residues: CASSIDGTASNQPQHF. The chain couples TRBV19 to TRBJ1-5; no firm D call. Trimming shortened V by 0 bases and J by 0 bases, and 9 bases separated the two germline ends. Germline V CDR1 and CDR2: LNHDA, SQIVND (reference sequence). The CDR3 has 16 amino acids.

The chain links TRBV7-8 to TRBJ1-2, with D unresolved. The CDR3 is 12 amino acids. Trimming left V 2 bases short and J 5 bases short, with 6 bases between. CDR1 is SGHVS, CDR2 FQNEAQ, per germline. The CDR3 DNA follows: TGTGCCAGCAGCTTATCCGGGTATGGCTACACCTTC. Protein sequence: CASSLSGYGYTF.

This chain joins TRBV19 and TRBJ1-1; 7 bases are shared with TRBD1. Germline loops: CDR1 LNHDA, CDR2 SQIVND (reference sequence). The J segment lost 0 bases and the V segment lost 6 bases, leaving 7 bases of the junction unmatched. This CDR3 contains 15 residues. The CDR3 nucleotides are TGTGCCAGTAGAGAACAGGGGTTTATGAACACTGAAGCTTTCTTT. Encoded protein: CASREQGFMNTEAFF. The variable domain in full, with the rest retrieved from reference TRBV19 and TRBJ1-1, is DGGITQSPKYLFRKEGQNVTLSCEQNLNHDAMYWYRQDPGQGLRLIYYSQIVNDFQKGDIAEGYSVSREKKESFPLTVTSAQKNPTAFYLCASREQGFMNTEAFFGQGTRLTVV.

The chain recombines TRBV28 with TRBJ1-4; 7 nucleotides line up with TRBD1. Per the germline V gene, CDR1 is MDHEN and CDR2 is SYDVKM. This CDR3 region has 16 residues. V was clipped by 3 bases and J by 3 bases; unmatched bases: 7. The CDR3 spells CASSFAGGAANEKLFF. The CDR3 DNA sequence: TGTGCCAGCAGTTTCGCAGGGGGTGCAGCTAATGAAAAACTGTTTTTT.

This chain connects TRBV18 to TRBJ2-7; 11 nucleotides line up with TRBD1. The CDR3 is 15 residues long. Germline V gene lookup returns CDR1 KGHSH and CDR2 LQKENI. V lost 3 bases to trimming and J lost 2 bases; unmatched junction nucleotides: 3. This CDR3 is CASSPGTGGPYEQYF. The CDR3 DNA is TGTGCCAGCTCACCCGGGACAGGGGGTCCCTACGAGCAGTACTTC.

The chain is built from TRBV7-8 and TRBJ2-7; D perhaps matches TRBD1 (6 bases). From germline, CDR1 is SGHVS and CDR2 FQNEAQ. V was shortened by 4 bases and J by 1 base, with 14 bases between the two germline ends. The CDR3 is made up of 15 amino acids. CDR3 sequence (DNA): TGTGCCAGCAGCTACCGGACAGAATTTTCCTACGAGCAGTACTTC. Translation: CASSYRTEFSYEQYF.

CDR3 amino acids: CSASSGTDYNSPLHF. CDR3 DNA sequence: TGCAGTGCTAGTTCCGGGACAGATTATAATTCACCCCTCCACTTT. The V and J genes are TRBV20-1 and TRBJ1-6; 7 nucleotides line up with TRBD1. This CDR3 is built from 15 residues. Germline values: CDR1 DFQATT, CDR2 SNEGSKA (reference sequence). The ends lost 3 bases at V and 4 bases at J; junction bases unmatched: 6.

The gene calls are TRBV19 and TRBJ1-1; TRBD1 is a possible D gene (5 bases). The CDR3 consists of 15 residues. V was pared by 4 bases and J by 5 bases, with 17 bases between. Looked up from germline, CDR1 is LNHDA and CDR2 is SQIVND (reference sequence). The CDR3 spells CASSTTGRSATEAFF. For the CDR3, the DNA is TGTGCCAGTAGTACAACAGGCCGAAGCGCGACTGAAGCTTTCTTT.

This clone has a count of ten or more. This chain connects TRBV4-1 to TRBJ2-6, with D unclear. Between the trimmed V and J ends, which lost 1 base and 4 bases, there was a span of 5 bases. The CDR3 length is 14 residues. Looked up from germline, CDR1 is MGHRA and CDR2 is YSYEKL. The CDR3 bases are TGCGCCAGCAGCCAAGTCGGGGGGGCCAACGTCCTGACTTTC. Its translation is CASSQVGGANVLTF.

The rearrangement joins TRBV18 to TRBJ1-2, with 8 positions matching TRBD1. V was pared by 3 bases and J by 4 bases, with 7 bases of the junction left unmatched. In germline, CDR1 is KGHSH, CDR2 LQKENI. This CDR3 is built from 15 residues. Here the CDR3 DNA reads TGTGCCAGCTCACCGGTGGGACAGGAGGGCTATGGCTACACCTTC. The encoded protein is CASSPVGQEGYGYTF.

The chain combines TRBV6-5 with TRBJ1-6, with 7 bases aligning to TRBD1. Trimming cost V 2 bases and J 10 bases; bases outside gene matches: 5. CDR3 size: 14 residues. Germline V gene lookup returns CDR1 MNHEY and CDR2 SVGAGI. CDR3 coding DNA: TGTGCCAGCAGTTACAGGGGGCTAGGGTCACCCCTCCACTTT. Translating gives CASSYRGLGSPLHF.

The chain links TRBV27 to TRBJ2-7; possibly TRBD1 for D (6 bases). Per germline, CDR1 MNHEY and CDR2 SMNVEV (reference sequence). V dropped 3 bases and J dropped 7 bases, with 16 bases sitting between them. The CDR3 runs 14 residues. Here the CDR3 DNA reads TGTGCCAGCAGTTTTACAGGGATGTGGGGTGAGCAGTACTTC. It specifies CASSFTGMWGEQYF.

The genes are TRBV19 and TRBJ2-1, with D hard to call. The V end lost 6 bases, the J end lost 0 bases, and 9 bases lay between the germline ends. From germline, CDR1 is LNHDA and CDR2 SQIVND (reference sequence). The CDR3 has 14 residues. In DNA, the CDR3 is TGTGCCAGTAGGCGAGGCTACTCCTACAATGAGCAGTTCTTC. This codes for CASRRGYSYNEQFF.

The V call is TRBV6-5, the J call TRBJ1-1; D ambiguous. Trimming stripped 0 bases from V and 10 bases from J, with 21 bases between. From germline, CDR1 is MNHEY and CDR2 SVGAGI. The CDR3 length is 16 residues. The CDR3 loop reads CASSYSFPIGRVAAFF. The CDR3 DNA is TGTGCCAGCAGTTACTCGTTTCCCATCGGGAGGGTGGCAGCTTTCTTT.

This chain uses TRBV6-6 with TRBJ1-3, with D perhaps TRBD1 (5 bases). CDR3 size: 15 residues. Germline V gene sequence: CDR1 MNHNY, CDR2 SVGAGI (reference sequence). Trimming removed 3 bases from V and 4 bases from J, with 13 bases in between. Here the CDR3 DNA reads TGTGCCAGCAGTTATAGTAGACAGAAGGGAAACACCATATATTTT. It encodes CASSYSRQKGNTIYF.

This clone was recorded only once. The chain has TRBV27 and TRBJ2-3; 7 bases are shared with TRBD1. Germline V gives CDR1 MNHEY, CDR2 SMNVEV (reference sequence). The J segment lost 3 bases and the V segment lost 3 bases, leaving 6 bases of the junction unmatched. The CDR3 extends over 15 amino acids. CDR3 in DNA: TGTGCCAGCAGTTTTGCAGGGGGATTTACAGATACGCAGTATTTT. Translated, it gives CASSFAGGFTDTQYF.

V is TRBV15 and J is TRBJ2-5, with 7 bases that match TRBD1. Trimming took 8 bases from V and 2 from J; bases not matched to a gene: 8. The CDR3 extends over 14 amino acids. In germline, CDR1 is LNHNV, CDR2 YYDKDF (reference sequence). Here the CDR3 reads CATSTGILQETQYF. The CDR3 nucleotides are TGTGCCACCTCGACAGGGATTCTTCAAGAGACCCAGTACTTC.

The rearrangement uses TRBV29-1 and TRBJ2-3, with no clear D. This CDR3 contains 13 residues. Germline CDR1 and CDR2: SQVTM and ANQGSEA. V lost 3 bases to trimming and J lost 7 bases, with 14 bases between them. The CDR3: CSVELGSTYTQYF. The CDR3 nucleotides are TGCAGCGTTGAGCTGGGCAGTACGTATACGCAGTATTTT.